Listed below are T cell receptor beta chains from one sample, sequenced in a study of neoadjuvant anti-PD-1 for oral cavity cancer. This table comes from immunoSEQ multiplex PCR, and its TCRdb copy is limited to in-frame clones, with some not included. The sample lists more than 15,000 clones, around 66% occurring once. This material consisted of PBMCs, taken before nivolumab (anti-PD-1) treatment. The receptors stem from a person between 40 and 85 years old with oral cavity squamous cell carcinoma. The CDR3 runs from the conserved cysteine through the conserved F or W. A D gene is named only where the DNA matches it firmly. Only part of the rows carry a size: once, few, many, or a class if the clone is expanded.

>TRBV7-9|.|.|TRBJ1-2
CASSPDSVNYGYTF
TGTGCCAGCAGCCCGGACAGCGTTAACTATGGCTACACCTTC
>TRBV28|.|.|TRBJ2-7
CASSLRNAGAHPGEQYF
TGTGCCAGCAGTTTAAGGAACGCAGGCGCCCACCCGGGCGAGCAGTACTTC
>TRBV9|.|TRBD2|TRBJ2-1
CASSYGLANEQFF
TGTGCCAGCAGCTACGGACTAGCGAACGAGCAGTTCTTC
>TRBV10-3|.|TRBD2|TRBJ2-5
CAISGSAGGSGGETQYF
TGTGCCATCAGTGGTTCGGCGGGAGGCAGTGGTGGTGAGACCCAGTACTTC
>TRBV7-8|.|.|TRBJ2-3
CASSWEPTDTQYF
TGTGCCAGCAGCTGGGAACCCACAGATACGCAGTATTTT
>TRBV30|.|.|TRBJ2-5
CAWSDGLGETQYF
TGTGCCTGGAGTGACGGACTTGGGGAGACCCAGTACTTC
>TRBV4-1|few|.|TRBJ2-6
CASQVSGANVLTF
TGCGCCAGTCAAGTCTCTGGGGCCAACGTCCTGACTTTC
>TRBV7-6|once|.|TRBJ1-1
CASSPTYTHEAFF
TGTGCCAGCAGTCCCACATACACCCATGAAGCTTTCTTT
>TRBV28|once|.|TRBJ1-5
CASIEGVFGQPQHF
TGTGCCAGCATCGAGGGGGTTTTTGGGCAGCCCCAGCATTTT
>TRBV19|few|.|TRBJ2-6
CASSASSSGANVLTF
TGTGCCAGTAGTGCCAGTTCCTCTGGGGCCAACGTCCTGACTTTC
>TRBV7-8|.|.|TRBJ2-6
CASSLEGRAPSGANVLTF
TGTGCCAGCAGCTTAGAGGGCAGGGCTCCCTCTGGGGCCAACGTCCTGACTTTC
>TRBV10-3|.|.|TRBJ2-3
CAISVGGVNTQYF
TGTGCCATCAGTGTAGGGGGGGTTAATACGCAGTATTTT
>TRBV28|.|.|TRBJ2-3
CASTGGFADTQYF
TGTGCCAGCACAGGGGGGTTTGCAGATACGCAGTATTTT
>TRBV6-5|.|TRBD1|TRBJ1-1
CASIVSTGGTEAFF
TGTGCCAGCATTGTATCGACAGGGGGGACTGAAGCTTTCTTT
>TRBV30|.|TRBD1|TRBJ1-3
CAWSETGRWPGNTIYF
TGTGCCTGGAGTGAGACAGGGAGATGGCCTGGAAACACCATATATTTT
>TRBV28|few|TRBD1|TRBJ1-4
CASRVGQDFGKLFF
TGTGCCAGCAGGGTGGGACAGGATTTTGGAAAACTGTTTTTT
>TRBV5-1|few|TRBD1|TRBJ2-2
CASSLSGTGSTGELFF
TGCGCCAGCAGCTTGTCCGGGACAGGGAGCACCGGGGAGCTGTTTTTT
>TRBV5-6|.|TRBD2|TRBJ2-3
CASETSGRLGDTQYF
TGTGCCAGCGAGACTAGCGGGAGACTGGGGGATACGCAGTATTTT
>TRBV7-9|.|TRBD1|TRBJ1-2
CASTFSSGGQGIYGYTF
TGTGCCAGCACCTTCTCTTCAGGTGGACAGGGGATCTATGGCTACACCTTC
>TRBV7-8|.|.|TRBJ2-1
CASSPEGGGSSYNEQFF
TGTGCCAGCAGCCCCGAAGGTGGGGGGAGCTCCTACAATGAGCAGTTCTTC
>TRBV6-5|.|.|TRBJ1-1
CASSWQGRNTEAFF
TGTGCCAGCAGTTGGCAGGGGAGGAACACTGAAGCTTTCTTT
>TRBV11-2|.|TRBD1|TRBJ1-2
CASSLESGGYGYTF
TGTGCCAGCAGCTTAGAATCAGGGGGCTATGGCTACACCTTC
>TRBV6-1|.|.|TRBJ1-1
CASSLEGEGEAFF
TGTGCCAGCAGTTTAGAGGGGGAGGGTGAAGCTTTCTTT
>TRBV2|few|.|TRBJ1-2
CASSRTDYYGYTF
TGTGCCAGCAGCCGGACAGACTACTATGGCTACACCTTC
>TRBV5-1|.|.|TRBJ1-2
CASSLDQGRGYTF
TGCGCCAGCAGCTTGGACCAGGGAAGAGGCTACACCTTC
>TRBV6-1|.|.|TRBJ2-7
CASSLGGLDYEQYF
TGTGCCAGCTCCCTCGGCGGCCTCGACTACGAGCAGTACTTC
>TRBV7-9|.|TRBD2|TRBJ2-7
CASSSTSGSSYEQYF
TGTGCCAGCAGCTCTACTAGCGGGAGCTCCTACGAGCAGTACTTC
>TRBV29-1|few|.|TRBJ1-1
CSVLGNSAFF
TGCAGCGTTTTAGGGAATTCGGCTTTCTTT
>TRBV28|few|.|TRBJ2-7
CASSASASSYEQYF
TGTGCCAGCAGCGCTAGCGCGAGCTCCTACGAGCAGTACTTC
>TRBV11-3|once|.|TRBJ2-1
CASSQGRSSYNEQFF
TGTGCCAGCAGCCAAGGGAGGAGCTCCTACAATGAGCAGTTCTTC
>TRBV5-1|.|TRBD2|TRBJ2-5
CASSLASGSALETQYF
TGCGCCAGCAGCTTGGCTAGCGGGAGTGCGTTGGAGACCCAGTACTTC
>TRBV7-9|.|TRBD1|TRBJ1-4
CASSARGTGDEKLFF
TGTGCCAGCAGCGCCCGGGGGACAGGGGATGAAAAACTGTTTTTT
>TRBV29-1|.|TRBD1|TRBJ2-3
CSVEETGGRLDTQYF
TGCAGCGTTGAAGAGACAGGGGGCAGATTAGATACGCAGTATTTT
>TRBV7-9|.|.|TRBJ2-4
CASSPQGDKNIQYF
TGTGCCAGCAGCCCCCAGGGAGACAAAAACATTCAGTACTTC
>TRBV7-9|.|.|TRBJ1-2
CASNLMTADIYGYTF
TGTGCCAGCAACCTGATGACAGCTGATATCTATGGCTACACCTTC
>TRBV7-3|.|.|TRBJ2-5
CASSLKGEYQETQYF
TGTGCCAGCAGCTTAAAGGGGGAGTACCAAGAGACCCAGTACTTC
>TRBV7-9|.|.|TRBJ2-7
CASSLWGSYEQYF
TGTGCCAGCAGCTTATGGGGTTCCTACGAGCAGTACTTC
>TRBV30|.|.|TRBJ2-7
CAWSQGAGEQYF
TGTGCCTGGAGTCAAGGGGCGGGGGAGCAGTACTTC
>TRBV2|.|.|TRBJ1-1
CASSVGSTEAFF
TGTGCCAGCAGTGTAGGGAGCACTGAAGCTTTCTTT
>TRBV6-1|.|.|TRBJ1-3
CASSENIGTSGNTIYF
TGTGCCAGCAGTGAAAACATCGGGACGTCTGGAAACACCATATATTTT
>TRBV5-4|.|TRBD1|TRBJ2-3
CASSLRQGVPDTQYF
TGTGCCAGCAGCTTGCGACAGGGTGTGCCAGATACGCAGTATTTT
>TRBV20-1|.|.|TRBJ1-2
CSASRGGYTF
TGCAGTGCCTCCCGGGGCGGCTACACCTTC
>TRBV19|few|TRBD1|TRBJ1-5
CASSSGQGNSQPQHF
TGTGCCAGTAGTTCGGGACAGGGGAACAGTCAGCCCCAGCATTTT
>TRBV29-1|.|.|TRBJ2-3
CSVALVAILGDTQYF
TGCAGCGTTGCCCTTGTTGCCATTTTGGGAGATACGCAGTATTTT
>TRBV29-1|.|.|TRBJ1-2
CSVGGSDGYTF
TGCAGCGTTGGGGGGTCTGACGGCTACACCTTC
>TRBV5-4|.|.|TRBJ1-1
CASSRALNTEAFF
TGTGCCAGCAGCCGCGCCCTGAACACTGAAGCTTTCTTT
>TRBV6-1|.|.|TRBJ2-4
CASSVGQSLAKNIQYF
TGTGCCAGCAGTGTCGGACAGAGCTTAGCCAAAAACATTCAGTACTTC
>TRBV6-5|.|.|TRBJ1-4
CASGAQGGEKLFF
TGTGCCAGCGGGGCCCAAGGGGGTGAAAAACTGTTTTTT
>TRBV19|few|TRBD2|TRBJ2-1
CASSIGAPGLAGASSYNEQFF
TGTGCCAGTAGTATAGGGGCCCCGGGACTAGCGGGAGCGAGCTCCTACAATGAGCAGTTCTTC
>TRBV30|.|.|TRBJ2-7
CAWSVQGGEQYF
TGTGCCTGGAGTGTACAAGGGGGCGAGCAGTACTTC
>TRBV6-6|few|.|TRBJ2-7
CASSYQGPREQYF
TGTGCCAGCAGTTACCAGGGACCTAGGGAGCAGTACTTC